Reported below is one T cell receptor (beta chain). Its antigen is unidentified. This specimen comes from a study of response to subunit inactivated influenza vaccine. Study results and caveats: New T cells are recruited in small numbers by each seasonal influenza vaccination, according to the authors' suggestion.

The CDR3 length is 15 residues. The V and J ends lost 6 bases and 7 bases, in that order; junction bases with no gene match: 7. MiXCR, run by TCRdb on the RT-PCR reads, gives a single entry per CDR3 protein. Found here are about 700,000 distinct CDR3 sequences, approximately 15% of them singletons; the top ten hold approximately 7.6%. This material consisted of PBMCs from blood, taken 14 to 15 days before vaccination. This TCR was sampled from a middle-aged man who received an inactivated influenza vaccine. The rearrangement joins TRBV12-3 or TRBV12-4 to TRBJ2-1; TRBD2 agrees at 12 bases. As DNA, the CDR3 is TGTGCCAGCAGACCCCTAGCGGGGGGGCTAAATGAGCAGTTCTTC. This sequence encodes CASRPLAGGLNEQFF.